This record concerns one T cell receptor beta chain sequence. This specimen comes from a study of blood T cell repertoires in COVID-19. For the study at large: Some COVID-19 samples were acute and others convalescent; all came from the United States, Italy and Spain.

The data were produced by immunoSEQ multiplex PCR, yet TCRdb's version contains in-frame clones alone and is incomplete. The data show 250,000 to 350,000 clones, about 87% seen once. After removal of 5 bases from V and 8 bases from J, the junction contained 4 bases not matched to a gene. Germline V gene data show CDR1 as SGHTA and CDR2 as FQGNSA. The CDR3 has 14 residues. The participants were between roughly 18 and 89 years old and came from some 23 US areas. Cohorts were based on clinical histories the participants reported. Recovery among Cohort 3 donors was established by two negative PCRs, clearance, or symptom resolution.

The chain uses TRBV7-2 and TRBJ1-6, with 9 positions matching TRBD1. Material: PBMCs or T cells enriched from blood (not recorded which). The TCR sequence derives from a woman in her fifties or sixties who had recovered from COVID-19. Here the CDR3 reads CASSPRDRDSPLHF. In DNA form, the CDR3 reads TGTGCCAGCAGCCCCAGGGACAGGGATTCACCCCTCCACTTT.